Following are 28 T cell receptor beta chains from one sample sequenced in a study of CD8 T cells in ankylosing spondylitis. TCRdb reprocessed the 5' RACE reads via MiXCR and lists one record per CDR3 protein. The sample lists 340,000 or so distinct CDR3 sequences, around 15% occurring once. The sequenced material came from blood, either unsorted or a sorted T cell fraction (not recorded which). The receptors were gathered from a male donor with ankylosing spondylitis or in good health (not recorded which).

The rearrangement uses TRBV2 and TRBJ2-7, with 7 bases aligning to TRBD1. Per germline, CDR1 SNHLY and CDR2 FYNNEI. The ends lost 7 bases at V and 2 bases at J; junction bases unmatched: 11. There are 15 residues in the CDR3. CDR3 sequence (DNA): TGTGCCAGCAAAACCGACGGGACAGACCCCTACGAGCAGTACTTC. This sequence encodes CASKTDGTDPYEQYF.

This clonotype appeared a few times. This chain uses TRBV7-8 with TRBJ1-1, with 7 bases that match TRBD1. Trimming cost V 2 bases and J 0 bases; bases outside gene matches: 6. CDR3 length: 16 amino acids. Germline CDR1 SGHVS, CDR2 FQNEAQ. The CDR3 protein is CASSLRPGGMNTEAFF. CDR3 DNA: TGTGCCAGCAGCTTACGTCCAGGGGGAATGAACACTGAAGCTTTCTTT.

The DNA of the CDR3 is TGCAGTGCTAGAGCGGGGAAGGAAGCTTTCTTT. It codes for CSARAGKEAFF. The rearrangement joins TRBV20-1 to TRBJ1-1; no clear D. This CDR3 contains 11 residues. The V gene lost 1 base and the J gene lost 8 bases, with 8 bases spanning the gap. Germline values: CDR1 DFQATT, CDR2 SNEGSKA (reference sequence).

This chain links TRBV30 with TRBJ1-5; D is unresolved. V dropped 2 bases and J dropped 7 bases, with 12 bases sitting between them. Per germline, CDR1 GTSNPN and CDR2 SVGIG (reference sequence). The CDR3 loop spans 13 amino acids. The CDR3 nucleotides read TGTGCCTGGAGTACCGACCCGGTCCAGCCCCAGCATTTT. Translated: CAWSTDPVQPQHF.

This clonotype was observed a few times. The rearrangement joins TRBV20-1 to TRBJ1-2, with D hard to call. The CDR3 length is 13 residues. Germline CDR1 is DFQATT and CDR2 is SNEGSKA (reference sequence). V lost 3 bases, J lost 6 bases, and 14 bases lay in between. The CDR3 reads CSARTPEGDGYTF. CDR3 sequence (DNA): TGCAGTGCTAGGACACCCGAGGGAGATGGCTACACCTTC.

This clonotype has only a few counts. This chain connects TRBV20-1 to TRBJ2-5, with no clear D. CDR3 length equals 12 residues. Germline V gene data show CDR1 as DFQATT and CDR2 as SNEGSKA (reference sequence). The V and J ends lost 0 bases and 4 bases respectively, with 6 bases between them. This CDR3 is CSARDPGETQYF. CDR3 in DNA: TGCAGTGCTAGAGATCCTGGAGAGACCCAGTACTTC.

This chain uses TRBV11-1 with TRBJ2-1, with 7 positions matching TRBD2. The CDR3 runs 19 residues. V shed 5 bases and J 9 bases; nucleotides not matched to a gene: 25. Germline V gene sequence: CDR1 SGHAT, CDR2 FQDESV (reference sequence). The CDR3 bases are TGTGCCAGCAGCCTACGGGGACCGGGGGAGGGGATCCCAGGGAGTGAGCAGTTCTTC. As protein: CASSLRGPGEGIPGSEQFF.

The rearrangement links TRBV12-3 or TRBV12-4 to TRBJ2-7; D gene uncertain. V lost 7 bases, J lost 1 base, and 8 bases lay in between. The CDR3 covers 12 residues. The CDR3 spells CASKGGSYEQYF. CDR3 coding DNA: TGTGCCAGCAAGGGCGGATCCTACGAGCAGTACTTC.

J is TRBJ1-1 and V is TRBV28; D is uncertain. CDR1 is MDHEN and CDR2 is SYDVKM in the germline V gene. The CDR3 runs 11 residues. V lost 11 bases, J lost 1 base, and 8 bases lay in between. The CDR3 nucleotides read TGTGCCGGATCGGGGAACACTGAAGCTTTCTTT. Protein: CAGSGNTEAFF. The full variable domain, in which reference TRBV28 and TRBJ1-1 provide the parts outside the CDR3, is DVKVTQSSRYLVKRTGEKVFLECVQDMDHENMFWYRQDPGLGLRLIYFSYDVKMKEKGDIPEGYSVSREKKERFSLILESASTNQTSMYLCAGSGNTEAFFGQGTRLTVV.

The chain is built from TRBV5-5 and TRBJ2-5; the D gene is possibly TRBD2 (6 bases). V lost 5 bases to trimming and J lost 4 bases, with 18 bases between them. This CDR3 contains 15 residues. CDR1 is SGHKS, CDR2 YYEKEE, per germline (reference sequence). The CDR3 coding sequence is TGTGCCAGCAGTTGGGAGGCGGTGGTAGGAGAGACCCAGTACTTC. Its protein product is CASSWEAVVGETQYF.

This clonotype was seen a few times. The chain has TRBV6-5 and TRBJ2-7; 8 bases line up with TRBD1. V was pared by 4 bases and J by 1 base, with 15 bases of the junction left unmatched. This CDR3 spans 18 amino acids. Germline assignment: CDR1 MNHEY and CDR2 SVGAGI. CDR3 DNA sequence: TGTGCCAGCAGTTCCCTTCTTTCCATGGGGGACAGGTCCTACGAGCAGTACTTC. As protein: CASSSLLSMGDRSYEQYF.

The V gene is TRBV11-1, the J gene TRBJ2-1, with D perhaps matching TRBD1 or TRBD2 (5 bases each). Per germline, CDR1 SGHAT and CDR2 FQDESV (reference sequence). Trimming left V 2 bases short and J 0 bases short, with 17 bases between. This CDR3 contains 18 residues. This CDR3 reads CASSLTRGQGVSYNEQFF. In DNA, the CDR3 is TGTGCCAGCAGCTTAACCCGGGGCCAGGGAGTCTCCTACAATGAGCAGTTCTTC.

The J gene is TRBJ1-2, the V gene TRBV3-1; possible D gene TRBD1, 5 bases. Germline V lookup: CDR1 LGHDT, CDR2 YNNKEL (reference sequence). Trimming stripped 3 bases from V and 6 bases from J, with 14 bases between. There are 14 residues in the CDR3. CDR3 coding DNA: TGTGCCAGCAGCCACTTCGGGGGGAACGATGGCTACACCTTC. Protein: CASSHFGGNDGYTF. Full variable domain (rest looked up from reference TRBV3-1 and TRBJ1-2): DTAVSQTPKYLVTQMGNDKSIKCEQNLGHDTMYWYKQDSKKFLKIMFSYNNKELIINETVPNRFSPKSPDKAHLNLHINSLELGDSAVYFCASSHFGGNDGYTFGSGTRLTVV.

This clonotype showed up just a few times. This chain uses TRBV25-1 with TRBJ2-3; D perhaps matches TRBD1 (6 bases). V shed 3 bases and J shed 3 bases, with 13 bases lying between them. CDR1 and CDR2 from the germline V gene are MGHDK and SYGVNS. This CDR3 contains 15 residues. CDR3 coding DNA: TGTGCCAGCAGTGACTTTACACAGGGTACAGATACGCAGTATTTT. Residues: CASSDFTQGTDTQYF.

This clonotype was counted between two and nine times. The chain couples TRBV20-1 to TRBJ2-3; D is perhaps TRBD1 or TRBD2 (5 bases each). The germline V gene has CDR1 DFQATT and CDR2 SNEGSKA (reference sequence). The CDR3 loop spans 15 amino acids. The V end was cut by 0 bases, the J end by 6 bases, with 16 bases between. The CDR3 DNA sequence: TGCAGTGCTAGAGATAGAGGGGCCGGAATCGATACGCAGTATTTT. Translated: CSARDRGAGIDTQYF.

This clonotype was picked up many times. V and J are TRBV5-6 and TRBJ2-1; D may be TRBD2 (6 bases). The CDR3 runs 15 residues. Trimming removed 0 bases from V and 7 bases from J, with 14 bases in between. Per germline, CDR1 SGHDT and CDR2 YYEEEE. CDR3 amino acids: CASSLAPTGGNEQFF. CDR3 sequence (DNA): TGTGCCAGCAGCTTGGCCCCGACTGGAGGGAATGAGCAGTTCTTC.

This clonotype was found a few times. The chain recombines TRBV6-2 or TRBV6-3 with TRBJ2-4; D is uncertain. With 2 bases removed from V and 0 bases from J, the gap between germline ends came to 11 bases. Germline V CDR1 and CDR2: MNHEY, SVGEGT. The CDR3 has 16 residues. CDR3 in amino acids: CASSYHRTVAKNIQYF. CDR3 sequence (DNA): TGTGCCAGCAGTTACCACCGCACAGTAGCCAAAAACATTCAGTACTTC.

The CDR3 here is CASSLDGTSGRDTQYF. The CDR3 nucleotides are TGCGCCAGCAGCTTGGACGGGACTAGCGGGAGAGATACGCAGTATTTT. The J gene is TRBJ2-3, the V gene TRBV5-1; 14 nucleotides match TRBD2. V dropped 0 bases and J dropped 5; count of bases not matched to a gene: 2. Germline CDR1 SGHRS, CDR2 YFSETQ. The CDR3 length is 16 residues.

The V and J genes are TRBV10-2 and TRBJ2-5; 8 bases agree with TRBD2. Losses at the gene ends were 2 bases for V and 3 bases for J; bases not matched to a gene: 5. This CDR3 is 15 amino acids long. CDR1 and CDR2 from the germline V gene are WSHSY and SAAADI. CDR3 nucleotides: TGCGCCAGCAGTGAGGCGGGGGGCCCCAAAGAGACCCAGTACTTC. The encoded protein is CASSEAGGPKETQYF.

There are a few counts of this clonotype. The chain joins TRBV29-1 to TRBJ2-7, with 8 nucleotides matching TRBD1. This CDR3 spans 13 amino acids. The ends lost 7 bases at V and 5 bases at J; junction bases unmatched: 10. Per the germline V gene, CDR1 is SQVTM and CDR2 is ANQGSEA. CDR3 coding DNA: TGCAGCGGACAGGGGCAGGGGGCCGACGAGCAGTACTTC. The encoded protein is CSGQGQGADEQYF.

This clonotype appeared a few times. The chain combines TRBV20-1 with TRBJ2-1; 9 nucleotides match TRBD2. The CDR3 runs 13 residues. Per germline, CDR1 DFQATT and CDR2 SNEGSKA (reference sequence). Germline trimming cut 5 bases from V and 8 bases from J; bases unmatched to any gene: 7. The CDR3 DNA sequence: TGCAGTGCTTTAGGCGGGGGGGCCCATGAGCAGTTCTTC. Translation gives CSALGGGAHEQFF.

The chain joins TRBV12-5 to TRBJ2-5, with D perhaps matching TRBD2 (5 bases). There are 14 residues in the CDR3. Germline CDR1 and CDR2: LGHNT and FRNRAP. The V and J ends lost 3 bases and 5 bases respectively, with 13 bases between them. As DNA, the CDR3 is TGTGCTAGTGGTTTTCCCAACGGGGATGAGACCCAGTACTTC. Translating it yields CASGFPNGDETQYF.

The V and J genes are TRBV5-1 and TRBJ2-7; D unresolved. The CDR3 consists of 15 residues. V was clipped by 0 bases and J by 5 bases, with 15 bases between them. The germline V gene encodes CDR1 SGHRS and CDR2 YFSETQ. In DNA form, the CDR3 reads TGCGCCAGCAGCTTGGTGGCAGCCCGATCTAACGAGCAGTACTTC. Its translation is CASSLVAARSNEQYF.

This clonotype has a handful of counts. This chain joins TRBV25-1 and TRBJ1-6; possibly TRBD1 for D (5 bases). The V end lost 6 bases, the J end lost 9 bases, and 18 bases lay between the germline ends. There are 15 residues in the CDR3. Germline V CDR1 and CDR2: MGHDK, SYGVNS. Here the CDR3 DNA reads TGTGCCAGCAGAGGGGACTCGGGGGGAATTTCACCCCTCCACTTT. This sequence encodes CASRGDSGGISPLHF.

The genes are TRBV5-1 and TRBJ2-5, with no clear D. This CDR3 contains 14 residues. The ends were cut back, 0 bases at V and 5 bases at J, with 11 bases in the middle. Germline lookup yields CDR1 SGHRS and CDR2 YFSETQ. The CDR3 reads CASSLDFTLETQYF. The DNA of the CDR3 is TGCGCCAGCAGCTTGGACTTCACTCTGGAGACCCAGTACTTC.

The CDR3 region has the DNA TGCGCCAGCAGCCCGTGGGACAGGGGAACGATTACTAACTATGGCTACACCTTC. Translated, it gives CASSPWDRGTITNYGYTF. The chain has TRBV4-1 and TRBJ1-2; TRBD1 matches 10 bases. The CDR3 length is 18 residues. The J segment lost 0 bases and the V segment lost 4 bases, leaving 11 bases of the junction unmatched. Germline CDR1 reads MGHRA; CDR2 reads YSYEKL.

The genes are TRBV5-1 and TRBJ2-7; D is unclear. CDR3 length: 15 amino acids. The ends were cut back, 0 bases at V and 2 bases at J, with 12 bases in the middle. Per the germline V gene, CDR1 is SGHRS and CDR2 is YFSETQ. The CDR3 reads CASSLGVGFTYEQYF. In DNA form, the CDR3 reads TGCGCCAGCAGCTTGGGGGTAGGATTCACCTACGAGCAGTACTTC.

This clonotype was seen a few times. The chain uses TRBV10-3 and TRBJ2-7; TRBD1 is a possible D gene (6 bases). Germline lookup yields CDR1 ENHRY and CDR2 SYGVKD. CDR3 size: 12 residues. V shed 9 bases and J shed 4 bases, with 13 bases lying between them. CDR3 sequence (DNA): TGTGCCATAGGACAGTTCTCTTACGAGCAGTACTTC. Translation gives CAIGQFSYEQYF.